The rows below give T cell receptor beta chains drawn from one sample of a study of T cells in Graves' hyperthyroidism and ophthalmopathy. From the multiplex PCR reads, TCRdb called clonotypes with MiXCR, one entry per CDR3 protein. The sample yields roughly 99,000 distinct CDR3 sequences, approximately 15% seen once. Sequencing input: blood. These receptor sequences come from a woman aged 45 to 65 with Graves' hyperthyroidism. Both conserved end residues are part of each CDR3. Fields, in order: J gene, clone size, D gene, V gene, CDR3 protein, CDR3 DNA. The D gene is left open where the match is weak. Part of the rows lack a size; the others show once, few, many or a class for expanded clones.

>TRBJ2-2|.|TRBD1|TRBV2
CACSERQGVITGELFF
TGTGCCTGCAGTGAAAGACAGGGGGTGATCACCGGGGAGCTGTTTTTT
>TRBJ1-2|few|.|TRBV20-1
CSARDVGATNYGYTF
TGCAGTGCTAGAGATGTGGGGGCAACCAACTATGGCTACACCTTC
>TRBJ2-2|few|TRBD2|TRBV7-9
CATPLAGRGNTGELFF
TGTGCCACCCCCTTAGCGGGGAGGGGGAACACCGGGGAGCTGTTTTTT
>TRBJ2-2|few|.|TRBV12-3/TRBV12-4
CASSYTTGELFF
TGTGCCAGCAGTTATACCACCGGGGAGCTGTTTTTT
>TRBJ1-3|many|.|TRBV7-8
CASSLAVLDTIYF
TGTGCCAGCAGCCTAGCCGTATTGGACACCATATATTTT
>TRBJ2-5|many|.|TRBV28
CASSPVLWVEETQYF
TGTGCCAGCAGTCCCGTCCTTTGGGTTGAAGAGACCCAGTACTTC
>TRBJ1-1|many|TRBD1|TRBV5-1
CASSLTGVGAEAFF
TGCGCCAGCAGCCTCACAGGGGTCGGCGCTGAAGCTTTCTTT
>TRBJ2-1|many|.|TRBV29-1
CSVDLDSYNEQFF
TGCAGCGTTGACCTGGACAGCTACAATGAGCAGTTCTTC
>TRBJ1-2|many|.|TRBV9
CASSVEPHSYGYTF
TGTGCCAGCAGCGTAGAGCCGCATTCTTATGGCTACACCTTC
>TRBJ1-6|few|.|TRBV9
CASSVGKTNSPLHF
TGTGCCAGCAGCGTGGGCAAAACTAATTCACCCCTCCACTTT
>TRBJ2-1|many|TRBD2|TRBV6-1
CATSPTGGSFYNEQFF
TGTGCCACCTCTCCTACTGGCGGGAGTTTCTACAATGAGCAGTTCTTC
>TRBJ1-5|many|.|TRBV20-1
CSASALNARQPQHF
TGCAGTGCTAGTGCCCTCAACGCTCGGCAGCCCCAGCATTTT
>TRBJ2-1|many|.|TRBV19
CASGQFNEQFF
TGTGCCAGCGGACAGTTCAATGAGCAGTTCTTC
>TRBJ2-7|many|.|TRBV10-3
CAISEATGFYEQYF
TGTGCCATCAGTGAAGCCACAGGGTTCTACGAGCAGTACTTC
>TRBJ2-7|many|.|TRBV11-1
CASSLGSGESYEQYF
TGTGCCAGCAGCTTAGGTTCCGGGGAGTCCTACGAGCAGTACTTC
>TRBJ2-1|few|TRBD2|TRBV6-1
CASSLSGDSYNEQFF
TGTGCCAGCAGCCTCAGCGGGGACTCCTACAATGAGCAGTTCTTC